The clone carrying this T cell receptor (beta chain) registers medium-sized by frequency. Its antigen is unidentified. UMI-labeled 5' RACE produced the TCR beta libraries. From the 5' RACE reads, TCRdb lists one entry per CDR3 protein and no DNA. This sample's clone table lists approximately 10,000 distinct CDR3 sequences. The germline gives CDR1 SEHNR, CDR2 FQNEAQ (reference sequence). The CDR3 extends over 12 amino acids. The data derive from a study of human CD8 memory T cell subsets. The study, taken as a whole, reports: For stem-like memory and precursor exhausted T cells, diversity was similarly high, which was not true of effector memory cells.

Cells that were CCR7+ PD-1- TIGIT- were defined as the stem-like memory CD8+ T cell population, referred to as TSTEM. Isolation of the PBMC, which involved density gradient separation, used buffy coats from healthy donors. Total CD8+ T cells were enriched by negative magnetic separation. The chain is built from TRBV7-9 and TRBJ2-7; checking the TCRdb D call of TRBD2 is not possible without DNA. The clonotype comes from a human donor in good health. Source material: CD8+ stem-like memory T cells (TSCM and TCM) sorted from PBMCs. Specified subset: stem-like memory CD8 T cells (TSTEM), CCR7+ PD-1- TIGIT-. CDR3 region: CASSSLIYEQYF.